The 28 T cell receptor beta chains below all came from one sample that was sequenced in a study of regulatory T cells in long-lasting Graves disease (dated by TCRdb to about 2021). The time point label on this specimen signifies: newly diagnosed GD, antithyroid drugs for less than 3 months. For both TCR sequencing and RNA sequencing, RNA was extracted from PBMCs using TRIzol. The method behind the library was multiplex PCR. Sequencing took place on an Illumina HiSeq 4000. TCR beta libraries were built with iRepertoire HTBI primers and Arm-PCR amplification of CDR3 regions. TCRdb reprocessed the public reads (quality trimming at Q25 with fastp, clone calling with MiXCR) and kept in-frame beta chains. Every distinct CDR3 protein forms one entry, paired with its most common genes and DNA. For this sample there are fewer than 350,000 distinct CDR3 sequences; 18% appear just once. Together, the top ten hold more than 35% of the sample.

The specimen comprised peripheral blood mononuclear cells (PBMCs), sampled at new diagnosis, from a patient treated with antithyroid drugs. The receptor set was obtained from a female donor with Graves disease.

The CDR3 here is CSARDSALAGAADTQYF. CDR3 DNA: TGCAGTGCTAGAGATTCTGCCCTAGCGGGAGCGGCAGATACGCAGTATTTT. V usage is TRBV20-1 and J usage is TRBJ2-3; the match to TRBD2 covers 10 bases. V was clipped by 0 bases and J by 4 bases; unmatched bases: 10. The CDR3 contains 17 residues. CDR1 and CDR2 (germline): DFQATT, SNEGSKA (reference sequence).

This rearrangement joins TRBV11-3 to TRBJ2-7; no reliable D call. In germline, CDR1 is SGHNT, CDR2 YENEEA. The germline V and J ends were trimmed by 5 bases and 4 bases, with 9 bases remaining between them. The CDR3 runs 12 residues. The CDR3 DNA reads as TGTGCCAGCAGCCGCGACCGTTACGAGCAGTACTTC. This gives the protein CASSRDRYEQYF.

Notes on this clonotype: With a far larger clone one base away, a read error is the likely cause. The rearrangement uses TRBV7-8 and TRBJ2-3, with 10 bases fitting TRBD2. Germline V gene lookup returns CDR1 SGHVS and CDR2 FQNEAQ. V shed 5 bases and J 9 bases; nucleotides not matched to a gene: 17. The CDR3 is 17 residues long. This CDR3 reads CASSHEREGITGRTQYF. The CDR3 DNA reads TGTGCCAGCAGCCATGAGCGGGAGGGCATCACGGGTCGAACGCAGTATTTT. Full variable domain (rest looked up from reference TRBV7-8 and TRBJ2-3): GAGVSQSPRYKVAKRGQDVALRCDPISGHVSLFWYQQALGQGPEFLTYFQNEAQLDKSGLPSDRFFAERPEGSVSTLKIQRTQQEDSAVYLCASSHEREGITGRTQYFGPGTRLTVL.

This rearrangement joins TRBV20-1 to TRBJ2-7; 8 positions match TRBD2. The CDR3 is 17 residues long. Germline CDR1 DFQATT, CDR2 SNEGSKA (reference sequence). V was clipped by 2 bases and J by 2 bases; unmatched bases: 14. The CDR3 bases are TGCAGTGCTAGACCAGTGGGCGGGGGGATGTCCACCTACGAGCAGTACTTC. Protein: CSARPVGGGMSTYEQYF.

Only a few counts were recorded for this clonotype. The rearrangement uses TRBV13 and TRBJ2-3; 8 nucleotides agree with TRBD1. The CDR3 has 19 residues. J gave up 2 bases and V 5 bases, and 18 bases lay outside the gene matches. Germline V gene lookup returns CDR1 PRHDT and CDR2 FYEKMQ (reference sequence). Written as DNA, the CDR3 is TGTGCCAGCAGCCCCCGGACAGGGAATAGCGAGGTCAACACAGATACGCAGTATTTT. Residues: CASSPRTGNSEVNTDTQYF.

This clonotype has at least ten counts. V and J are TRBV20-1 and TRBJ2-7, with D perhaps TRBD2 (5 bases). Germline CDR1 and CDR2: DFQATT and SNEGSKA (reference sequence). The CDR3 consists of 12 residues. V was cut by 4 bases and J by 3 bases, with 10 bases left in between. The CDR3 DNA is TGCAGTGCTACCGGGAACTACTACGAGCAGTACTTC. Its protein product is CSATGNYYEQYF.

As for this clonotype: One base separates it from a far larger clone, so it is likely a read error. This is likely a read error, given that the CDR3 carries no conserved phenylalanine or tryptophan at its end. This sequence joins TRBV11-1 and TRBJ2-5; the D gene is possibly TRBD2 (6 bases). Near its end, the DNA agrees better with TRBJ2-1, so the J call may be wrong. CDR1 is SGHAT, CDR2 FQDESV, per germline (reference sequence). The CDR3 loop spans 14 amino acids. DNA of the CDR3: TGTGCCAGCAGACACACGACTAGTCTCGGTGAGCAGTTCTTA. It yields the protein CASRHTTSLGEQFL.

This clonotype showed up many times. V gene TRBV18 combines with J gene TRBJ2-3; D possibly corresponds to TRBD2 (6 bases). The CDR3 is 16 amino acids. V gave up 2 bases and J gave up 11 bases, with 23 bases separating them. Germline V gives CDR1 KGHSH, CDR2 LQKENI. The CDR3 DNA reads TGTGCCAGCTCACCAGGGAGCGCGTCCACGGGGGAGGTGCAGTATTTT. Its protein is CASSPGSASTGEVQYF.

This clonotype was seen at least ten times. This sequence joins TRBV6-1 and TRBJ2-3; no firm D call. CDR1 and CDR2 (germline): MNHNS, SASEGT. The CDR3 extends over 15 amino acids. The ends were cut back, 2 bases at V and 2 bases at J, with 11 bases in the middle. The chain's CDR3 is CASSEYVGPTDTQYF. Written as DNA, the CDR3 is TGTGCCAGCAGTGAATATGTGGGTCCCACAGATACGCAGTATTTT.

There are many counts of this clonotype. This chain joins TRBV27 and TRBJ1-2, with TRBD1 matching 7 bases. The length of the CDR3 is 15 residues. CDR1 and CDR2 (germline): MNHEY, SMNVEV (reference sequence). The V segment lost 5 bases and the J segment 4 bases; nucleotides outside the gene matches: 10. CDR3: CASSDPQGGVYGYTF. In DNA, the CDR3 is TGTGCCAGCAGTGACCCCCAGGGGGGGGTCTATGGCTACACCTTC.

Details on this clonotype: It may be a read error: a sequence one base away is much more abundant. The chain uses TRBV2 and TRBJ2-5; the match to TRBD1 covers 7 bases. The CDR3 extends over 15 amino acids. Germline values: CDR1 SNHLY, CDR2 FYNNEI. CDR3 amino acids: CTTSDTYRGQETQYF. In DNA, the CDR3 is TGTACCACCAGTGATACATACAGGGGTCAAGAGACCCAGTACTTC.

This clonotype was picked up many times. The CDR3 sequence: CASIGLVGAPENTDTQYF. The CDR3 coding sequence is TGTGCCAGCATTGGGCTCGTCGGCGCGCCAGAAAACACAGATACGCAGTATTTT. The chain combines TRBV28 with TRBJ2-3; no clear D. The CDR3 spans 18 residues. The germline V gene encodes CDR1 MDHEN and CDR2 SYDVKM. V dropped 7 bases and J dropped 2 bases, with 25 bases sitting between them.

This clonotype was detected ten times or more. The chain couples TRBV6-1 to TRBJ1-2; D unresolved. The CDR3 totals 13 residues. Germline V gene data show CDR1 as MNHNS and CDR2 as SASEGT. Trimming pared 1 base from V and 4 bases from J, leaving 7 bases between. The CDR3 loop reads CASSEGESYGYTF. The CDR3 nucleotides are TGTGCCAGCAGTGAAGGGGAGAGCTATGGCTACACCTTC.

This clonotype has a count of ten or more. The chain links TRBV10-2 to TRBJ1-2; D remains unclear. Germline lookup yields CDR1 WSHSY and CDR2 SAAADI. The CDR3 is 13 residues long. V was trimmed by 2 bases and J by 5 bases, leaving 9 bases between them. CDR3 loop: CASSEDAYYGYTF. In DNA form, the CDR3 reads TGCGCCAGCAGTGAGGACGCTTATTATGGCTACACCTTC.

This clonotype was detected only once. This could be a read error, since a much larger clone is one nucleotide away. The chain employs TRBV4-2 and TRBJ2-3; D unresolved. The J call is uncertain, as TRBJ2-7 better fits the DNA end. This CDR3 is built from 15 residues. Germline-derived CDR1 and CDR2 are LGHNA and YNFKEQ. Here the CDR3 DNA reads TGTGCCAGCAGCCAGTCCGGAGACACTGTCGATGAGCAGTACTTC. It specifies CASSQSGDTVDEQYF.

This clonotype was seen many times. The gene calls are TRBV7-2 and TRBJ2-5; D is undetermined. Per germline, CDR1 SGHTA and CDR2 FQGNSA. The CDR3 sequence is 12 residues long. V was trimmed by 0 bases and J by 5 bases, leaving 4 bases between them. In DNA form, the CDR3 reads TGTGCCAGCAGCTTAGCGCCGGAGACCCAGTACTTC. Translating gives CASSLAPETQYF.

With respect to this clonotype: This may arise from a read error, as a much more abundant clone is one base away. The DNA of the CDR3 is TGTACCAGCAGCAAACAGGAAATCAACTATGGCTACACCTTC. Translated: CTSSKQEINYGYTF. The chain employs TRBV7-2 and TRBJ1-2; perhaps TRBD1 as D (5 bases). Trimming took 5 bases from V and 2 from J, leaving 12 bases between them. The CDR3 has 14 amino acids. In germline, CDR1 is SGHTA, CDR2 FQGNSA.

This clonotype was counted once. This chain joins TRBV6-1 and TRBJ2-4, with a tentative D call TRBD2 (5 bases). Trimming stripped 8 bases from V and 0 bases from J, with 14 bases between. The CDR3 extends over 15 amino acids. CDR1 MNHNS and CDR2 SASEGT come from the germline V gene. This CDR3 reads CASGSGVLAKNIQYF. In DNA, the CDR3 is TGTGCCAGCGGAAGCGGAGTTTTAGCCAAAAACATTCAGTACTTC.

This clonotype was seen many times. The chain is built from TRBV5-1 and TRBJ1-1; D call uncertain. The CDR3 contains 14 residues. V shed 0 bases and J shed 7 bases, with 13 bases lying between them. Germline loops: CDR1 SGHRS, CDR2 YFSETQ. The CDR3 protein is CASSLGNSGDEAFF. In DNA, the CDR3 is TGCGCCAGCAGCTTGGGCAATTCGGGAGATGAAGCTTTCTTT.

As concerns this clonotype: A much bigger clone sits one base away, suggesting this may be a read error. This rearrangement joins TRBV11-2 to TRBJ2-3; D may be TRBD2 (8 bases). The CDR3 spans 18 residues. Looked up from germline, CDR1 is SGHAT and CDR2 is FQNNGV. The CDR3 protein is CASSLRAGVRGGTDAQYF. The CDR3 coding sequence is TGTGCCAGCAGCTTGCGAGCGGGAGTGAGGGGGGGGACAGATGCGCAGTATTTT.

This clonotype came up many times. The DNA of the CDR3 is TGTGCCAGCCCTACCCGTGGGGTAAACACCGGGGAGCTGTTTTTT. It translates to CASPTRGVNTGELFF. The chain links TRBV28 to TRBJ2-2; D unresolved. V shed 8 bases and J shed 2 bases, with 15 bases lying between them. Germline CDR1 reads MDHEN; CDR2 reads SYDVKM. The CDR3 sequence is 15 residues long.

Many counts were recorded for this clonotype. The chain is built from TRBV11-2 and TRBJ2-1, with TRBD2 matching 7 bases. CDR1 and CDR2 from the germline V gene are SGHAT and FQNNGV. Trimming removed 5 bases from V and 7 bases from J; junction bases left unmatched: 20. This CDR3 comprises 18 residues. The CDR3 DNA follows: TGTGCCAGCAGCATAAGACACCGCGGGGGAACGTACAGGAATGAGCAGTTCTTC. It yields the protein CASSIRHRGGTYRNEQFF.

This clonotype was found many times. The chain joins TRBV24-1 to TRBJ2-1, with D possibly TRBD1 on 7 matching bases. The germline V and J ends were trimmed by 9 bases and 10 bases, with 21 bases remaining between them. CDR3 length: 14 residues. The germline CDR1 and CDR2 sequences are KGHDR and SFDVKD. The CDR3 nucleotides read TGTGCCACCTCGGCGGGACAGTATGGGTGGGAGCAGTTCTTC. Translating it yields CATSAGQYGWEQFF.

There are many counts of this clonotype. The chain carries TRBV12-3 or TRBV12-4 and TRBJ1-3; 9 nucleotides line up with TRBD1. The CDR3 runs to 18 residues. V lost 4 bases to trimming and J lost 7 bases; unmatched junction nucleotides: 17. The CDR3 nucleotides read TGTGCCAGCAGTTCAGGCCCCACAGGCGGGACAGGGTTGAACACCATATATTTT. It codes for CASSSGPTGGTGLNTIYF.

The sample holds many counts of this clonotype. The chain combines TRBV27 with TRBJ2-1; D remains ambiguous. The CDR3 runs 16 residues. The germline V gene encodes CDR1 MNHEY and CDR2 SMNVEV (reference sequence). V was trimmed by 5 bases and J by 0 bases, leaving 14 bases between them. DNA of the CDR3: TGTGCCAGCAGTGATCAACTGCCGAGCTCCTACAATGAGCAGTTCTTC. It encodes CASSDQLPSSYNEQFF.

This clonotype showed up just a few times. The chain links TRBV18 to TRBJ2-1, with D possibly TRBD1 on 6 matching bases. The V gene's germline CDR1 is KGHSH and CDR2 LQKENI. V lost 1 base and J 7 bases, leaving 14 bases between the germline ends. The CDR3 is 15 residues long. The CDR3 DNA sequence: TGTGCCAGCTCACCACTAAGGGGGTGGGGTAATGAGCAGTTCTTC. Its protein is CASSPLRGWGNEQFF.

Ten or more counts support this clonotype. This chain connects TRBV9 to TRBJ1-1, with D hard to call. The CDR3 is made up of 14 amino acids. Trimming cost V 0 bases and J 3 bases, with 9 bases left between them. CDR1 is SGDLS and CDR2 is YYNGEE in the germline V gene. The CDR3 is CASSVDGVDTEAFF. For the CDR3, the DNA is TGTGCCAGCAGCGTAGATGGGGTCGACACTGAAGCTTTCTTT.

This clonotype was detected ten times or more. The rearrangement links TRBV28 to TRBJ2-6; D is unresolved. V lost 4 bases to trimming and J lost 0 bases, with 7 bases between them. The CDR3 is made up of 15 amino acids. Germline CDR1 is MDHEN and CDR2 is SYDVKM. For the CDR3, the DNA is TGTGCCAGCAGTTCCCCCTACTCTGGGGCCAACGTCCTGACTTTC. It yields the protein CASSSPYSGANVLTF.